This entry lists 20 T cell receptor beta chains sequenced from one sample in a study of shared clonotypes between healthy human individuals. The method was immunoSEQ multiplex PCR; TCRdb's version includes in-frame clones alone and lacks a portion of them. Here the sample spans about 1.5 million clones, roughly 96% being singletons. Sequenced material: naive CD4+ T cells sorted from blood. Indicated subset: CD45RA+ positively selected. Receptors were obtained from a man aged 25 to 40 in good health.

J is TRBJ2-7 and V is TRBV7-2; 8 bases map to TRBD2. Germline V lookup: CDR1 SGHTA, CDR2 FQGNSA. V lost 5 bases, J lost 4 bases, and 19 bases stayed unmatched. The CDR3 length is 18 residues. The CDR3 DNA follows: TGTGCCAGCAGCCGGGAGCCTAGCGGGCCTAGGCGATGGTACGAGCAGTACTTC. Its translation: CASSREPSGPRRWYEQYF. Full variable domain (rest looked up from reference TRBV7-2 and TRBJ2-7): GAGVSQSPSNKVTEKGKDVELRCDPISGHTALYWYRQSLGQGLEFLIYFQGNSAPDKSGLPSDRFSAERTGGSVSTLTIQRTQQEDSAVYLCASSREPSGPRRWYEQYFGPGTRLTVT.

With regard to this clone: The sample has other DNA sequences that encode this CDR3 too. The chain couples TRBV28 to TRBJ1-3; D not certain. The CDR3 length is 13 residues. Germline V gives CDR1 MDHEN, CDR2 SYDVKM. The V and J ends lost 3 bases and 7 bases respectively, with 10 bases between them. DNA of the CDR3: TGTGCCAGCAGTTTGAGAGCGGGGAACACCATATATTTT. Its protein product is CASSLRAGNTIYF. The full variable domain, its missing parts supplied by reference TRBV28 and TRBJ1-3, is DVKVTQSSRYLVKRTGEKVFLECVQDMDHENMFWYRQDPGLGLRLIYFSYDVKMKEKGDIPEGYSVSREKKERFSLILESASTNQTSMYLCASSLRAGNTIYFGEGSWLTVV.

Only one count was recorded for this clone. This chain links TRBV15 with TRBJ2-7; weak D call: TRBD2 (6 bases). The CDR3 totals 15 residues. Germline loops: CDR1 LNHNV, CDR2 YYDKDF (reference sequence). V lost 6 bases to trimming and J lost 3 bases, with 18 bases between them. The CDR3 nucleotides read TGTGCCACCAGGTTTTTCTCCACTAGCCGCTACGAGCAGTACTTC. It codes for CATRFFSTSRYEQYF.

The J gene is TRBJ2-7, the V gene TRBV5-5; 8 positions match TRBD1. This CDR3 contains 18 residues. Germline lookup yields CDR1 SGHKS and CDR2 YYEKEE (reference sequence). Trimming took 1 base from V and 2 from J; bases not matched to a gene: 14. The CDR3 protein is CASSLTPSGGTGAYEQYF. CDR3 sequence (DNA): TGTGCCAGCAGCTTGACCCCATCCGGTGGGACAGGAGCCTACGAGCAGTACTTC. The full variable domain, rest sourced from reference TRBV5-5 and TRBJ2-7, is DAGVTQSPTHLIKTRGQQVTLRCSPISGHKSVSWYQQVLGQGPQFIFQYYEKEERGRGNFPDRFSARQFPNYSSELNVNALLLGDSALYLCASSLTPSGGTGAYEQYFGPGTRLTVT.

This clone was recorded once. Other DNA sequences from this sample encode an identical CDR3 as well. The rearrangement joins TRBV29-1 to TRBJ1-2; D not certain. V dropped 7 bases and J dropped 1 base, with 7 bases sitting between them. The CDR3 consists of 11 residues. From germline, CDR1 is SQVTM and CDR2 ANQGSEA. CDR3 coding DNA: TGCAGCGGCCGGGGTAACTATGGCTACACCTTC. This gives the protein CSGRGNYGYTF.

This clone was observed once. This chain connects TRBV9 to TRBJ1-4; the match to TRBD1 covers 7 bases. Germline CDR1 and CDR2: SGDLS and YYNGEE. With V trimmed by 4 bases and J by 3 bases, 6 bases remained unmatched. This CDR3 contains 15 residues. The CDR3 reads CASSILQGPNEKLFF. The CDR3 DNA sequence: TGTGCCAGCAGCATATTACAGGGGCCTAATGAAAAACTGTTTTTT. Full variable domain (rest looked up from reference TRBV9 and TRBJ1-4): DSGVTQTPKHLITATGQRVTLRCSPRSGDLSVYWYQQSLDQGLQFLIQYYNGEERAKGNILERFSAQQFPDLHSELNLSSLELGDSALYFCASSILQGPNEKLFFGSGTQLSVL.

The CDR3 nucleotides read TGTGCCAGCTCACCAGGCCTCCTAGGGGGTTGGCAGTACTTC. Translated: CASSPGLLGGWQYF. The V gene is TRBV18, the J gene TRBJ2-7; tentatively, D is TRBD1 (6 bases). V was trimmed by 2 bases and J by 9 bases, leaving 17 bases between them. Germline V gene data show CDR1 as KGHSH and CDR2 as LQKENI. The CDR3 runs 14 residues.

The chain uses TRBV19 and TRBJ1-5, with D unclear. V was cut by 1 base and J by 0 bases, with 7 bases left in between. This CDR3 spans 15 amino acids. CDR1 LNHDA and CDR2 SQIVND come from the germline V gene (reference sequence). The CDR3 loop is CASSIGRTSNQPQHF. CDR3 nucleotide sequence: TGTGCCAGTAGTATAGGCAGGACTAGCAATCAGCCCCAGCATTTT.

For this clone: The same CDR3 can be traced to other DNA sequences in this sample. The chain is built from TRBV5-1 and TRBJ1-1; D is unresolved. Deletions cut 2 bases from V and 1 base from J, with 9 bases between. This CDR3 has 14 residues. Looked up from germline, CDR1 is SGHRS and CDR2 is YFSETQ. The chain's CDR3 is CASSLDGANTEAFF. The CDR3 DNA reads TGCGCCAGCAGCTTAGACGGCGCGAACACTGAAGCTTTCTTT.

The chain combines TRBV18 with TRBJ2-2; D not certain. V was cut by 2 bases and J by 1 base, with 8 bases left in between. CDR1 and CDR2 (germline): KGHSH, LQKENI. CDR3 length: 15 amino acids. Here the CDR3 DNA reads TGTGCCAGCTCACCAAGGCAGTTGAACACCGGGGAGCTGTTTTTT. This translates into CASSPRQLNTGELFF.

V and J are TRBV13 and TRBJ2-3; D unresolved. The CDR3 is made up of 14 amino acids. Germline V gene data show CDR1 as PRHDT and CDR2 as FYEKMQ (reference sequence). The V end lost 4 bases, the J end lost 3 bases, and 11 bases lay between the germline ends. The chain's CDR3 is CASSSPHVTDTQYF. CDR3 in DNA: TGTGCCAGCAGCTCGCCGCATGTAACAGATACGCAGTATTTT.

This chain links TRBV4-1 with TRBJ1-1; 8 bases agree with TRBD1. J gave up 6 bases and V 4 bases, and 7 bases lay outside the gene matches. Germline V gene sequence: CDR1 MGHRA, CDR2 YSYEKL. The CDR3 runs to 14 residues. CDR3: CASSRRQGFAEAFF. The DNA for the CDR3 is TGCGCCAGCAGCCGTCGACAGGGGTTCGCTGAAGCTTTCTTT.

The genes are TRBV27 and TRBJ2-7, with D uncertain. Germline assignment: CDR1 MNHEY and CDR2 SMNVEV (reference sequence). V was trimmed by 0 bases and J by 1 base, leaving 10 bases between them. The CDR3 has 15 amino acids. The CDR3 nucleotides are TGTGCCAGCAGTTTATCGGGCATGTTATCCTACGAGCAGTACTTC. This gives the protein CASSLSGMLSYEQYF.

This clone was picked up a small number of times. The V and J genes are TRBV7-9 and TRBJ2-1, with D possibly being TRBD1 (6 bases). This CDR3 region has 15 residues. Trimming pared 5 bases from V and 0 bases from J, leaving 11 bases between. Germline CDR1 SEHNR, CDR2 FQNEAQ (reference sequence). This CDR3 reads CASSRGGISYNEQFF. In nucleotides, the CDR3 is TGTGCCAGCAGCCGAGGGGGAATCTCCTACAATGAGCAGTTCTTC. The variable domain in full, completed from reference TRBV7-9 and TRBJ2-1, reads DTGVSQNPRHKITKRGQNVTFRCDPISEHNRLYWYRQTLGQGPEFLTYFQNEAQLEKSRLLSDRFSAERPKGSFSTLEIQRTEQGDSAMYLCASSRGGISYNEQFFGPGTRLTVL.

The J gene is TRBJ2-3, the V gene TRBV15; D remains unclear. The V gene lost 0 bases and the J gene lost 1 base, with 5 bases spanning the gap. Germline CDR1 is LNHNV and CDR2 is YYDKDF (reference sequence). This CDR3 has 14 residues. Here the CDR3 DNA reads TGTGCCACCAGCAGAGACGATCGCACAGATACGCAGTATTTT. Its protein is CATSRDDRTDTQYF.

The rearrangement uses TRBV19 and TRBJ2-7, with 9 positions matching TRBD1. Germline V CDR1 and CDR2: LNHDA, SQIVND (reference sequence). The CDR3 runs to 14 residues. J was trimmed by 5 bases and V by 6 bases; bases with no gene match: 8. The DNA for the CDR3 is TGTGCCAGTAGGGGGACAGGGCTTGTGGACGAGCAGTACTTC. As protein: CASRGTGLVDEQYF. Full variable domain (remainder filled in from reference TRBV19 and TRBJ2-7): DGGITQSPKYLFRKEGQNVTLSCEQNLNHDAMYWYRQDPGQGLRLIYYSQIVNDFQKGDIAEGYSVSREKKESFPLTVTSAQKNPTAFYLCASRGTGLVDEQYFGPGTRLTVT.

The chain uses TRBV5-1 and TRBJ1-1; 8 bases are shared with TRBD1. Germline trimming cut 4 bases from V and 6 bases from J; bases unmatched to any gene: 2. CDR1 is SGHRS and CDR2 is YFSETQ in the germline V gene. The CDR3 loop spans 12 amino acids. Here the CDR3 DNA reads TGCGCCAGCAGCCCGACAGGGGCTGAAGCTTTCTTT. Translated, it gives CASSPTGAEAFF. Combining the CDR3 with reference TRBV5-1 and TRBJ1-1 gives the whole variable domain KAGVTQTPRYLIKTRGQQVTLSCSPISGHRSVSWYQQTPGQGLQFLFEYFSETQRNKGNFPGRFSGRQFSNSRSEMNVSTLELGDSALYLCASSPTGAEAFFGQGTRLTVV.

The chain joins TRBV7-9 to TRBJ2-1; D may be TRBD2 (6 bases). Germline CDR1 is SEHNR and CDR2 is FQNEAQ (reference sequence). The CDR3 runs to 16 residues. Trimming took off 6 bases at V and 0 bases at J, with 15 bases between the two ends. CDR3 loop: CASSSPSASSYNEQFF. DNA of the CDR3: TGTGCCAGCAGTTCCCCTAGCGCGAGCTCCTACAATGAGCAGTTCTTC. The full variable domain, rest sourced from reference TRBV7-9 and TRBJ2-1, is DTGVSQNPRHKITKRGQNVTFRCDPISEHNRLYWYRQTLGQGPEFLTYFQNEAQLEKSRLLSDRFSAERPKGSFSTLEIQRTEQGDSAMYLCASSSPSASSYNEQFFGPGTRLTVL.

The rearrangement joins TRBV4-1 to TRBJ1-5; no firm D call. The CDR3 covers 15 residues. V was trimmed by 0 bases and J by 7 bases, leaving 13 bases between them. Germline loops: CDR1 MGHRA, CDR2 YSYEKL. The CDR3 DNA sequence: TGCGCCAGCAGCCAAGATTTGGCAGGTTGGCAGCCCCAGCATTTT. It encodes CASSQDLAGWQPQHF.

Worth noting for this clone: This sample includes further DNA sequences coding for the same CDR3. The chain combines TRBV2 with TRBJ2-1; TRBD1 matches 9 bases. Germline V CDR1 and CDR2: SNHLY, FYNNEI. V lost 6 bases and J lost 0; bases outside the gene matches: 3. CDR3 length equals 15 residues. CDR3 loop: CASSDRGSSYNEQFF. In DNA, the CDR3 is TGTGCCAGCAGCGACAGGGGGAGCTCCTACAATGAGCAGTTCTTC. Drawing the rest from reference TRBV2 and TRBJ2-1, the complete variable domain is EPEVTQTPSHQVTQMGQEVILRCVPISNHLYFYWYRQILGQKVEFLVSFYNNEISEKSEIFDDQFSVERPDGSNFTLKIRSTKLEDSAMYFCASSDRGSSYNEQFFGPGTRLTVL.